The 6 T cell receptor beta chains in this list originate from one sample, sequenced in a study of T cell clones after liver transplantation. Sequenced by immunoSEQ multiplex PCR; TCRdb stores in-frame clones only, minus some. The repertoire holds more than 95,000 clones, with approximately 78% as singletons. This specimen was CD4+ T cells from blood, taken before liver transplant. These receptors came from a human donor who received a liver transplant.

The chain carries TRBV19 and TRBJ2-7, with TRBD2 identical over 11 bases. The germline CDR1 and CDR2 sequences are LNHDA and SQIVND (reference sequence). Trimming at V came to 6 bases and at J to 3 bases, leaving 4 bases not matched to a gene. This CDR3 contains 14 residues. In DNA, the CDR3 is TGTGCCAGTAGGCGACTAGCGGGAAACTACGAGCAGTACTTC. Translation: CASRRLAGNYEQYF.

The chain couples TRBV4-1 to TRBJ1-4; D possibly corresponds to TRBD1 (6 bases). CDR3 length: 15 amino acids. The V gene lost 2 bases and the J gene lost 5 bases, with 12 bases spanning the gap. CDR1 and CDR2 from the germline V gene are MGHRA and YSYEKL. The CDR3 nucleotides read TGCGCCAGCAGCCAAATCGACAGGCTCAATGAAAAACTGTTTTTT. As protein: CASSQIDRLNEKLFF.

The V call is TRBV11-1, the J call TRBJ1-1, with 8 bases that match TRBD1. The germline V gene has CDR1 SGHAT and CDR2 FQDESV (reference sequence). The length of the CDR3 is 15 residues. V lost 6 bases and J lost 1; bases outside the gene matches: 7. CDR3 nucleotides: TGTGCCAGCAGTTTCCCCGGGACAGGGAACACTGAAGCTTTCTTT. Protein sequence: CASSFPGTGNTEAFF.

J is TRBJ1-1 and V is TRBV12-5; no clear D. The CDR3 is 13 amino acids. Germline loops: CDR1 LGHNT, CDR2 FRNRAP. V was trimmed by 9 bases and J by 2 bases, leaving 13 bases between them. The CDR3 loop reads CASAYGPNTEAFF. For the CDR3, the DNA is TGTGCTAGCGCCTACGGCCCTAACACTGAAGCTTTCTTT.

CDR3 nucleotide sequence: TGTGCCAGCAGCGTTGCCTCCACAGGGATAATGTCTGGAAACACCATATATTTT. Translating gives CASSVASTGIMSGNTIYF. This chain links TRBV9 with TRBJ1-3; a weak D match, TRBD1 (6 bases). V was pared by 2 bases and J by 1 base, with 19 bases between. Germline CDR1 and CDR2: SGDLS and YYNGEE. The CDR3 runs to 18 residues.

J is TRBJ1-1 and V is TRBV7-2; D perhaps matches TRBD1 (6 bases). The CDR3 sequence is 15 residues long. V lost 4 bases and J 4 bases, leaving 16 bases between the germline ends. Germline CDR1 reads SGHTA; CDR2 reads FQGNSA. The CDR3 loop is CASSYRVGTGTEAFF. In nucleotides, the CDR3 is TGTGCCAGCAGCTACAGGGTAGGGACGGGCACTGAAGCTTTCTTT.